These T cell receptor beta chains were read from a single sample in a study of blood T cell repertoires in COVID-19. Repertoires were generated with immunoSEQ multiplex PCR, while TCRdb's copy carries only in-frame clones and drops some. The repertoire holds fewer than 250,000 clones, with roughly 81% as singletons. The sample consisted of peripheral blood. The receptors shown here come from a man aged 35-49 years with acute or convalescent COVID-19. The CDR3 runs from the conserved cysteine through the conserved F or W. D genes are given only for firm matches. The size entry is marked missing in some rows and otherwise reads once, few, many or a size class.

NA,NA,TRBV2,TRBJ1-3,CASSQHSGNTIYF,TGTGCCAGCAGCCAACACTCTGGAAACACCATATATTTT
NA,NA,TRBV9,TRBJ1-2,CASSVGPGIYGYTF,TGTGCCAGCAGCGTAGGACCGGGAATCTATGGCTACACCTTC
NA,NA,TRBV9,TRBJ2-7,CASSPWDFPGYEQYF,TGTGCCAGCAGCCCATGGGACTTCCCCGGGTACGAGCAGTACTTC
NA,NA,TRBV11-2,TRBJ1-1,CASSMDRPPPNTEAFF,TGTGCCAGCAGCATGGACAGACCCCCTCCTAACACTGAAGCTTTCTTT
NA,NA,TRBV18,TRBJ2-1,CASSASSYNEQFF,TGTGCCAGCTCCGCTAGCTCCTACAATGAGCAGTTCTTC
TRBD1,NA,TRBV5-1,TRBJ1-1,CASRNSGTENTEAFF,TGCGCCAGCAGAAATTCCGGGACAGAGAACACTGAAGCTTTCTTT
NA,NA,TRBV5-1,TRBJ1-1,CASSVGREGNTEAFF,TGCGCCAGCAGTGTGGGCAGGGAAGGTAACACTGAAGCTTTCTTT
NA,NA,TRBV7-8,TRBJ1-1,CASSRGTEAFF,TGTGCCAGCAGCAGGGGCACTGAAGCTTTCTTT
TRBD1,NA,TRBV29-1,TRBJ1-2,CSVGPQGLDGYTF,TGCAGCGTAGGGCCACAGGGGCTCGATGGCTACACCTTC
NA,once,TRBV7-3,TRBJ1-1,CASSLAGAGGTEAFF,TGTGCCAGCAGCTTAGCAGGGGCGGGAGGGACTGAAGCTTTCTTT
NA,NA,TRBV4-1,TRBJ2-5,CASSQTQETQYF,TGCGCCAGCAGCCAGACTCAAGAGACCCAGTACTTC
TRBD2,NA,TRBV11-2,TRBJ2-5,CASSLVLAGKETQYF,TGTGCCAGCAGCTTAGTCCTAGCGGGGAAAGAGACCCAGTACTTC
NA,NA,TRBV7-2,TRBJ2-2,CASSLRGRAGELFF,TGTGCCAGCAGCTTGCGGGGGCGCGCCGGGGAGCTGTTTTTT
NA,NA,TRBV2,TRBJ1-1,CASSGFQGNTEAFF,TGTGCCAGCAGTGGCTTCCAGGGAAACACTGAAGCTTTCTTT
NA,NA,TRBV4-2,TRBJ2-3,CASSQQTDTQYF,TGTGCCAGCAGCCAACAGACAGATACGCAGTATTTT
NA,NA,TRBV7-8,TRBJ1-5,CASTDTGGNQPQHF,TGTGCCAGCACCGATACGGGGGGCAATCAGCCCCAGCATTTT
NA,once,TRBV7-6,TRBJ1-5,CASSFGGANQPQHF,TGTGCCAGCAGCTTTGGGGGGGCCAATCAGCCCCAGCATTTT
NA,NA,TRBV3-1/TRBV3-2,TRBJ2-7,CASSPSGLPSYEQYF,TGTGCCAGCAGCCCCTCAGGGCTACCCTCCTACGAGCAGTACTTC
NA,once,TRBV6-6,TRBJ1-1,CASSYPPGGAGTEAFF,TGTGCCAGCAGTTACCCCCCAGGAGGGGCGGGCACTGAAGCTTTCTTT
TRBD1,NA,TRBV5-5,TRBJ2-7,CASSGGQGSYEQYF,TGTGCCAGCAGCGGTGGACAGGGTAGCTACGAGCAGTACTTC
NA,few,TRBV6-5,TRBJ1-3,CASSYLSGNTIYF,TGTGCCAGCAGTTACCTTAGTGGAAACACCATATATTTT
TRBD2,NA,TRBV5-4,TRBJ2-3,CASSRWKRLAGFSTDTQYF,TGTGCCAGCAGCCGATGGAAGCGACTAGCGGGATTTAGCACAGATACGCAGTATTTT
NA,few,TRBV11-2,TRBJ2-3,CASSLGRLDTDTQYF,TGTGCCAGCAGCTTAGGCCGACTAGATACAGATACGCAGTATTTT
NA,NA,TRBV7-3,TRBJ2-1,CASSSNPNRPNEQFF,TGTGCCAGCAGCTCAAACCCCAACAGACCCAATGAGCAGTTCTTC
NA,NA,TRBV6-5,TRBJ2-1,CASTEWASSNEQFF,TGTGCCAGCACAGAGTGGGCCTCCTCCAATGAGCAGTTCTTC
TRBD1,NA,TRBV7-9,TRBJ1-1,CASSLQGGGTEAFF,TGTGCCAGCAGCCTACAGGGGGGTGGCACTGAAGCTTTCTTT
TRBD1,NA,TRBV2,TRBJ2-4,CASRGQGIDIQYF,TGTGCCAGCAGAGGACAGGGTATAGACATTCAGTACTTC
NA,NA,TRBV11-3,TRBJ2-5,CASSLGQQETQYF,TGTGCCAGCAGCTTAGGCCAGCAAGAGACCCAGTACTTC
NA,NA,TRBV11-1,TRBJ1-6,CASSLLQLNSPLHF,TGTGCCAGCAGCTTGTTACAGTTAAATTCACCCCTCCACTTT
TRBD1,once,TRBV3-1/TRBV3-2,TRBJ2-1,CASSPYRGTGGDEQFF,TGTGCCAGCAGCCCCTATAGGGGGACAGGGGGCGATGAGCAGTTCTTC
NA,NA,TRBV7-6,TRBJ2-1,CASTGGPTGYNEQFF,TGTGCCAGCACCGGGGGACCCACGGGGTACAATGAGCAGTTCTTC
NA,NA,TRBV11-2,TRBJ1-2,CASSDATANYGYTF,TGTGCCAGCAGCGATGCCACCGCGAACTATGGCTACACCTTC
NA,once,TRBV7-8,TRBJ2-7,CASSPRFGDSYEQYF,TGTGCCAGCAGCCCCCGGTTCGGGGATTCCTACGAGCAGTACTTC
NA,once,TRBV6-5,TRBJ1-1,CASTPAQGADTEAFF,TGTGCCAGCACCCCTGCTCAGGGTGCTGACACTGAAGCTTTCTTT
TRBD1,once,TRBV19,TRBJ1-1,CASTGGRRNTEAFF,TGTGCCAGCACAGGGGGTCGTCGGAACACTGAAGCTTTCTTT
TRBD1,NA,TRBV15,TRBJ1-5,CATSLDRGNQPQHF,TGTGCCACCAGCTTGGACAGGGGAAATCAGCCCCAGCATTTT
TRBD2,once,TRBV5-4,TRBJ2-3,CASTAGGPTDTQYF,TGTGCCAGCACGGCGGGGGGGCCCACAGATACGCAGTATTTT
TRBD1,NA,TRBV5-5,TRBJ1-1,CASSLDPGTAVAFF,TGTGCCAGCAGCTTGGACCCCGGGACAGCGGTGGCTTTCTTT
TRBD1,NA,TRBV7-9,TRBJ1-4,CASRGQEETRWDEKLFF,TGTGCCAGCAGGGGACAGGAGGAAACCCGATGGGATGAAAAACTGTTTTTT
TRBD1,NA,TRBV5-4,TRBJ1-2,CASSSSGTAMSYTF,TGTGCCAGCAGCTCCTCCGGGACAGCTATGAGCTACACCTTC
NA,NA,TRBV7-9,TRBJ1-1,CASSRWPGDVEAFF,TGTGCCAGCAGCCGATGGCCCGGGGATGTTGAAGCTTTCTTT
TRBD2,few,TRBV5-1,TRBJ2-7,CASSLDRGSSGGASYEQYF,TGCGCCAGCAGCCTGGATCGTGGGAGTAGCGGGGGCGCTTCCTACGAGCAGTACTTC
TRBD1,NA,TRBV5-4,TRBJ1-6,CASSFKGALNSPLHF,TGTGCCAGCAGCTTCAAGGGGGCATTGAATTCACCCCTCCACTTT
NA,NA,TRBV2,TRBJ2-5,CASAGDIGVGKTQYF,TGTGCCAGCGCCGGGGACATTGGGGTCGGGAAGACCCAGTACTTC
NA,NA,TRBV9,TRBJ1-6,CASSVEGPDSPLHF,TGTGCCAGCAGCGTAGAGGGGCCGGATTCACCCCTCCACTTT
TRBD1,NA,TRBV7-9,TRBJ1-4,CASSSGTGAGEKLFF,TGTGCCAGCAGCTCCGGGACAGGGGCAGGGGAAAAACTGTTTTTT
NA,NA,TRBV7-3,TRBJ2-2,CASSPYKGKGELFF,TGTGCCAGCAGCCCCTACAAGGGGAAAGGGGAGCTGTTTTTT
NA,NA,TRBV28,TRBJ1-1,CATTQGKETEAFF,TGTGCCACTACGCAGGGTAAAGAAACTGAAGCTTTCTTT
NA,once,TRBV29-1,TRBJ1-2,CSVFRSVDGYTF,TGCAGCGTGTTTAGGAGTGTGGATGGCTACACCTTC
NA,NA,TRBV11-2,TRBJ2-7,CASSVRGGIYEQYF,TGTGCCAGCAGCGTGCGCGGCGGAATCTACGAGCAGTACTTC
TRBD1,NA,TRBV27,TRBJ2-7,CASSRDGQGAYEQYF,TGTGCCAGCAGTCGGGATGGGCAGGGGGCCTACGAGCAGTACTTC
TRBD1,once,TRBV2,TRBJ1-5,CASSEGQGGKGFGQPQHF,TGTGCCAGCAGTGAAGGACAGGGGGGAAAAGGTTTCGGTCAGCCCCAGCATTTT
TRBD1,NA,TRBV6-2/TRBV6-3,TRBJ2-1,CASSPTGDAYNEQFF,TGTGCCAGCAGCCCAACAGGGGACGCTTACAATGAGCAGTTCTTC